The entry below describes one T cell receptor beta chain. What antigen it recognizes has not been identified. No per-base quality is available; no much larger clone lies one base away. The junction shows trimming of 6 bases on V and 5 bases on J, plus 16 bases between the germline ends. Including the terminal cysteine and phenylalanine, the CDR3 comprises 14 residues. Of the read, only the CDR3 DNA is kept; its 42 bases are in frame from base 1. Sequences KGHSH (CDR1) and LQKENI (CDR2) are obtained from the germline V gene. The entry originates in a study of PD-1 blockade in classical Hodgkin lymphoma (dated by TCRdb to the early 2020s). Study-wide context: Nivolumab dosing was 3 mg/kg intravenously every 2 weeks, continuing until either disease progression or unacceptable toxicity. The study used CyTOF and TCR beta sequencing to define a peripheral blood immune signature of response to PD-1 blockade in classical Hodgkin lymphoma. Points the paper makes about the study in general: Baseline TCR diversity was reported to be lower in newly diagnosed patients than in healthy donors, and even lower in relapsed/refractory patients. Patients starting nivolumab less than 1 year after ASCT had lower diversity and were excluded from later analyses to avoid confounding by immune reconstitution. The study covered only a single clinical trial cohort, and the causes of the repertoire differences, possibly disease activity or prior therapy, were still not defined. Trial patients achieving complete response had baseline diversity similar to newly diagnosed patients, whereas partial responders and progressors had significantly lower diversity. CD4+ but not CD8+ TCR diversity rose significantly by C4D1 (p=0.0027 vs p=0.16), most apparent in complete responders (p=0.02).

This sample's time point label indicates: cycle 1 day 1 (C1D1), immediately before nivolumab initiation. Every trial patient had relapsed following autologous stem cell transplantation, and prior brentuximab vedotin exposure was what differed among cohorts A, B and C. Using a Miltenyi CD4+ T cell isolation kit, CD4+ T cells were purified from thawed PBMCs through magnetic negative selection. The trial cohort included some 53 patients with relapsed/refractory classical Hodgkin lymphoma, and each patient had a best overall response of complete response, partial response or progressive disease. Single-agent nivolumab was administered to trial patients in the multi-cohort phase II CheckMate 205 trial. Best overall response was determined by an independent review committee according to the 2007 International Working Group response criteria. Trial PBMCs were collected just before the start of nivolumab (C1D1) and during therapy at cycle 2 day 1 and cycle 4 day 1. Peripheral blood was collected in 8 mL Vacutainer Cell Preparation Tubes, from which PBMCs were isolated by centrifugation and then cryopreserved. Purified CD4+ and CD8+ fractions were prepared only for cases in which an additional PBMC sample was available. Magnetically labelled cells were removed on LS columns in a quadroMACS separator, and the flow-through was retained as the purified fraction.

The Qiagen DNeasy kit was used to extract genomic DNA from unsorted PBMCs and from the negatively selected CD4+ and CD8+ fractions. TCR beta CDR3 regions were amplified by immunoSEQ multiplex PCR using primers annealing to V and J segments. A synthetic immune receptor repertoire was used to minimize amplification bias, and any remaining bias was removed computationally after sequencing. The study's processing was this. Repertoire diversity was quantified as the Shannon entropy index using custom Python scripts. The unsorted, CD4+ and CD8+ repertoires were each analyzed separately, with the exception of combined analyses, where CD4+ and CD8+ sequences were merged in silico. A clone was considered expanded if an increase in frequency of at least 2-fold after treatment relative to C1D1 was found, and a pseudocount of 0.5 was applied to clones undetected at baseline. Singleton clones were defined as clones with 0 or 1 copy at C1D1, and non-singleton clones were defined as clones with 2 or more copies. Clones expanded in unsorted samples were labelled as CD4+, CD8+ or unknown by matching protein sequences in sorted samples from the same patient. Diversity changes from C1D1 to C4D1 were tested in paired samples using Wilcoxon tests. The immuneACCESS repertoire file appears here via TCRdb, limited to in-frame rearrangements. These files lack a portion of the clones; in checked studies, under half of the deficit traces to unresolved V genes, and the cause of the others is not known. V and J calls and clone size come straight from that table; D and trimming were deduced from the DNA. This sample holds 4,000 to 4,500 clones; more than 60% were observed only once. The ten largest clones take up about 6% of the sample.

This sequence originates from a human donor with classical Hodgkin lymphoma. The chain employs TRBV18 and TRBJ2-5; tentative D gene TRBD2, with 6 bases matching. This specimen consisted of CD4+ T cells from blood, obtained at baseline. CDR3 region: CASSQSTSSETQYF. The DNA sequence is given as TGTGCCAGCTCCCAATCGACTAGTTCGGAGACCCAGTACTTC.